One sample yielded the 30 T cell receptor beta chains listed below, sequenced in a study of T-cell reconstitution after alpha-beta-depleted transplantation in children. Unique molecular identifiers were incorporated into the prepared TCRbeta library. Each CDR3 protein gets one entry after TCRdb re-called the PCR reads with MiXCR. Here the sample spans roughly 500,000 distinct CDR3 sequences, about 31% being singletons. The sequencing used PBMCs from the stem cell graft donor, collected from the stem cell graft. The origin of the receptors is a human donor who donated a stem cell graft to a child with aplastic anemia.

This clonotype showed up just a few times. The gene calls are TRBV12-3 or TRBV12-4 and TRBJ2-5, with D perhaps TRBD1 or TRBD2 (5 bases each). CDR3 length: 13 amino acids. The V end was cut by 5 bases, the J end by 2 bases, with 9 bases between. The CDR3 nucleotides are TGTGCCAGCAGTAGGGACCAGCAAGAGACCCAGTACTTC. Translated, it gives CASSRDQQETQYF.

V usage is TRBV28 and J usage is TRBJ1-2, with D unclear. The CDR3 length is 14 residues. Germline CDR1 MDHEN, CDR2 SYDVKM. V lost 5 bases, J lost 3 bases, and 13 bases lay in between. The DNA of the CDR3 is TGTGCCAGCAGTCCTCAGGCAGGCTACTATGGCTACACCTTC. This sequence encodes CASSPQAGYYGYTF.

This clonotype has ten or more counts. CDR3 sequence: CSVEGGRLPNEQFF. The DNA for the CDR3 is TGCAGCGTTGAAGGAGGGAGACTACCAAATGAGCAGTTCTTC. The chain combines TRBV29-1 with TRBJ2-1; maybe TRBD2 (5 bases). CDR3 length: 14 residues. The germline V and J ends were trimmed by 1 base and 7 bases, with 14 bases remaining between them. CDR1 and CDR2 from the germline V gene are SQVTM and ANQGSEA.

The chain recombines TRBV5-6 with TRBJ1-2; 7 nucleotides align to TRBD1. The V gene end was trimmed by 0 bases and the J gene end by 6 bases; junction bases not matched to a gene: 5. The CDR3 length is 14 residues. Germline CDR1 SGHDT, CDR2 YYEEEE. The CDR3 protein is CASSLDRGHHGYTF. DNA of the CDR3: TGTGCCAGCAGCTTGGACAGGGGCCACCATGGCTACACCTTC.

This chain connects TRBV3-1 to TRBJ2-2; 14 bases line up with TRBD2. This CDR3 is 17 amino acids long. The V gene's germline CDR1 is LGHDT and CDR2 YNNKEL (reference sequence). With 3 bases clipped from V and 4 bases from J, the junction kept 4 bases outside the gene matches. The CDR3 region has the DNA TGTGCCAGCAGCCACTACGGGACTAGCGGGAGCACCGGGGAGCTGTTTTTT. This encodes CASSHYGTSGSTGELFF.

The rearrangement uses TRBV6-1 and TRBJ1-1; tentatively, D is TRBD1 (6 bases). Between the trimmed V and J ends, which lost 6 bases and 0 bases, there was a span of 11 bases. The CDR3 has 14 residues. CDR1 and CDR2 (germline): MNHNS, SASEGT. The CDR3 sequence is CASRKGGVNTEAFF. The CDR3 DNA sequence: TGTGCCAGCAGAAAGGGGGGAGTGAACACTGAAGCTTTCTTT.

V gene TRBV6-5 combines with J gene TRBJ2-5, with 8 bases identical to TRBD2. The CDR3 totals 17 residues. The ends lost 0 bases at V and 5 bases at J; junction bases unmatched: 11. CDR1 is MNHEY and CDR2 is SVGAGI in the germline V gene. As DNA, the CDR3 is TGTGCCAGCAGTTACTCGTCAACCGGGACTAGTGGCGAGACCCAGTACTTC. It yields the protein CASSYSSTGTSGETQYF.

This clonotype was detected only a few times. The chain combines TRBV2 with TRBJ2-5, with 7 positions matching TRBD2. The CDR3 has 13 amino acids. The J segment lost 4 bases and the V segment lost 8 bases, leaving 7 bases of the junction unmatched. Germline CDR1 SNHLY, CDR2 FYNNEI. In DNA form, the CDR3 reads TGTGCCAGCCAGGCGGGAGAGGCAGAGACCCAGTACTTC. Amino acid sequence: CASQAGEAETQYF.

This clonotype was seen only a few times. This chain links TRBV29-1 with TRBJ2-5; 7 bases fit TRBD1. The ends lost 0 bases at V and 4 bases at J; junction bases unmatched: 2. The CDR3 runs 13 residues. Germline loops: CDR1 SQVTM, CDR2 ANQGSEA. CDR3 amino acids: CSVEDRQGETQYF. CDR3 coding DNA: TGCAGCGTTGAAGATCGACAGGGAGAGACCCAGTACTTC.

The chain couples TRBV29-1 to TRBJ1-2; D is possibly TRBD1 (5 bases). The V gene lost 4 bases and the J gene lost 6 bases, with 6 bases spanning the gap. Germline V CDR1 and CDR2: SQVTM, ANQGSEA. The CDR3 covers 10 residues. The CDR3 loop is CSVVGDGYTF. Written as DNA, the CDR3 is TGCAGCGTTGTGGGGGATGGCTACACCTTC.

The chain employs TRBV12-3 or TRBV12-4 and TRBJ2-1, with 12 bases that match TRBD2. This CDR3 contains 19 residues. With V trimmed by 3 bases and J by 1 base, 10 bases remained unmatched. This CDR3 is CASSFSLAGGGWSYNEQFF. DNA of the CDR3: TGTGCCAGCAGTTTTAGTCTAGCGGGAGGGGGTTGGTCCTACAATGAGCAGTTCTTC.

V gene TRBV30 combines with J gene TRBJ2-6; 8 positions match TRBD1. V lost 6 bases to trimming and J lost 3 bases; unmatched junction nucleotides: 10. CDR1 is GTSNPN and CDR2 is SVGIG in the germline V gene (reference sequence). This CDR3 spans 16 amino acids. The DNA for the CDR3 is TGTGCCTGCCGGACAGGGTCCTGGAGTGGGGCCAACGTCCTGACTTTC. Translated: CACRTGSWSGANVLTF.

This clonotype has a single count. This rearrangement joins TRBV28 to TRBJ1-2, with 8 bases aligning to TRBD1. This CDR3 comprises 13 residues. The germline CDR1 and CDR2 sequences are MDHEN and SYDVKM. With 5 bases clipped from V and 7 bases from J, the junction kept 6 bases outside the gene matches. The CDR3 nucleotides read TGTGCCAGCAGTCCGACAGGGGTGGTTGGCTACACCTTC. Its protein product is CASSPTGVVGYTF.

This clonotype was found a few times. This sequence joins TRBV7-9 and TRBJ2-5; TRBD1 matches at 10 bases. The CDR3 contains 15 residues. V trimming: 5 bases; J trimming: 3 bases; junction bases outside the gene matches: 6. The germline V gene encodes CDR1 SEHNR and CDR2 FQNEAQ (reference sequence). The DNA for the CDR3 is TGTGCCAGCAGCAGTCGACAGGGGGCAAAAGAGACCCAGTACTTC. It codes for CASSSRQGAKETQYF.

The chain's CDR3 is CASRSGLASSYNEQFF. In DNA, the CDR3 is TGTGCCAGCAGATCCGGACTAGCCAGCTCCTACAATGAGCAGTTCTTC. V and J are TRBV5-6 and TRBJ2-1; TRBD2 agrees at 8 bases. The CDR3 sequence is 16 residues long. The trim removed 5 bases at V and 0 bases at J, leaving 7 bases unmatched. Germline V gene lookup returns CDR1 SGHDT and CDR2 YYEEEE.

V and J are TRBV29-1 and TRBJ2-7, with 8 nucleotides matching TRBD1. CDR3 length: 14 residues. Germline V gene lookup returns CDR1 SQVTM and CDR2 ANQGSEA. V lost 6 bases, J lost 3 bases, and 10 bases stayed unmatched. DNA for the CDR3: TGCAGCGTCGCAGGGACAGGACCCAACTACGAGCAGTACTTC. It specifies CSVAGTGPNYEQYF.

The chain joins TRBV6-2 or TRBV6-3 to TRBJ2-2; the D call may be TRBD1 or TRBD2 (5 bases each). Per germline, CDR1 MNHEY and CDR2 SVGEGT. Trimming shortened V by 2 bases and J by 1 base, and 11 bases separated the two germline ends. There are 16 residues in the CDR3. Here the CDR3 DNA reads TGTGCCAGCAGTTACCCCAGAGGGGTGAACACCGGGGAGCTGTTTTTT. Translation gives CASSYPRGVNTGELFF.

The chain joins TRBV7-2 to TRBJ2-7; tentatively, D is TRBD2 (5 bases). The CDR3 is made up of 14 amino acids. Germline V CDR1 and CDR2: SGHTA, FQGNSA. The ends were cut back, 5 bases at V and 6 bases at J, with 17 bases in the middle. The DNA for the CDR3 is TGTGCCAGCAGCCCCGGACCCCGGGGTCCCGAGCAGTACGTC. Translating gives CASSPGPRGPEQYV.

This clonotype was seen more than once but under ten times. This chain connects TRBV4-3 to TRBJ2-5, with D possibly TRBD2 on 5 matching bases. CDR1 and CDR2 from the germline V gene are LGHNA and YSLEER. The CDR3 has 14 residues. The ends were cut back, 1 base at V and 4 bases at J, with 10 bases in the middle. The CDR3 coding sequence is TGCGCCAGCAGCCAAGGAGGAGGCGGAGAGACCCAGTACTTC. Its translation is CASSQGGGGETQYF.

The rearrangement joins TRBV18 to TRBJ2-7; 7 bases agree with TRBD1. CDR1 KGHSH and CDR2 LQKENI come from the germline V gene. The ends lost 0 bases at V and 7 bases at J; junction bases unmatched: 3. The CDR3 is 13 amino acids. The CDR3 here is CASSPPGQREQYV. The CDR3 DNA follows: TGTGCCAGCTCACCACCGGGACAGAGAGAGCAGTACGTC.

This clonotype was detected only a few times. The chain carries TRBV29-1 and TRBJ2-3, with TRBD1 matching over 7 bases. The V gene end was trimmed by 7 bases and the J gene end by 0 bases; junction bases not matched to a gene: 7. Germline values: CDR1 SQVTM, CDR2 ANQGSEA. The CDR3 has 14 residues. CDR3 nucleotides: TGCAGCGCGGGACAGCGTATCAGCACAGATACGCAGTATTTT. Amino acids: CSAGQRISTDTQYF.

This chain joins TRBV3-1 and TRBJ1-1; TRBD1 is a possible D gene (5 bases). V was trimmed by 1 base and J by 1 base, leaving 19 bases between them. Germline CDR1 LGHDT, CDR2 YNNKEL (reference sequence). CDR3 length: 18 amino acids. The CDR3 sequence: CASSQVGRGRRRNTEAFF. DNA for the CDR3: TGTGCCAGCAGCCAAGTTGGGAGGGGCCGCAGGAGGAACACTGAAGCTTTCTTT.

The chain couples TRBV12-3 or TRBV12-4 to TRBJ1-3; a possible D gene is TRBD1 (5 bases). The CDR3 totals 18 residues. With 1 base removed from V and 3 bases from J, the gap between germline ends came to 19 bases. The CDR3 DNA is TGTGCCAGCAGTTTAGGATATTTGGGGACTATCAGTGGAAACACCATATATTTT. Residues: CASSLGYLGTISGNTIYF.

There are a few counts of this clonotype. In nucleotides, the CDR3 is TGCAGCGTTAACGTACAGGGGGCCTTAACGATTGAAGCTTTCTTT. Its translation: CSVNVQGALTIEAFF. The chain carries TRBV29-1 and TRBJ1-1; TRBD1 matches 9 bases. The germline V gene has CDR1 SQVTM and CDR2 ANQGSEA. V shed 5 bases, J shed 7 bases, and the junction held 14 bases outside the gene matches. The CDR3 consists of 15 residues.

This chain joins TRBV7-8 and TRBJ1-5, with TRBD1 as a possible D gene (6 bases). With 4 bases removed from V and 7 bases from J, the gap between germline ends came to 17 bases. The CDR3 covers 15 residues. Looked up from germline, CDR1 is SGHVS and CDR2 is FQNEAQ. CDR3 amino acids: CASSSTNRAGQPQHF. The CDR3 coding sequence is TGTGCCAGCAGCTCGACTAACAGGGCTGGGCAGCCCCAGCATTTT.

The chain links TRBV20-1 to TRBJ2-1; D not certain. The CDR3 is made up of 14 amino acids. Germline V lookup: CDR1 DFQATT, CDR2 SNEGSKA (reference sequence). The V and J ends lost 5 bases and 1 base respectively, with 12 bases between them. The DNA of the CDR3 is TGCAGTGCTGAGAAGGGATTATCCTACAATGAGCAGTTCTTC. This translates into CSAEKGLSYNEQFF.

The chain joins TRBV6-5 to TRBJ2-4; D may be TRBD1 (5 bases). Trimming shortened V by 4 bases and J by 15 bases, and 13 bases separated the two germline ends. Germline V gene lookup returns CDR1 MNHEY and CDR2 SVGAGI. The CDR3 is 11 amino acids. The CDR3 region is CASSSTGVSYF. The CDR3, as DNA: TGTGCCAGCAGTTCTACAGGAGTCTCGTACTTC.

The chain links TRBV20-1 to TRBJ2-1; 11 bases are shared with TRBD2. Trimming at V came to 0 bases and at J to 8 bases, leaving 9 bases not matched to a gene. CDR3 size: 16 residues. Germline assignment: CDR1 DFQATT and CDR2 SNEGSKA (reference sequence). CDR3 sequence (DNA): TGCAGTGCTAGAGACGGGACTAGCGGACTATTGTATGAGCAGTTCTTC. It yields the protein CSARDGTSGLLYEQFF.

J is TRBJ1-1 and V is TRBV7-6; no clear D. V was cut by 5 bases and J by 1 base, with 11 bases left in between. Per the germline V gene, CDR1 is SGHVS and CDR2 is FNYEAQ. This CDR3 has 14 amino acids. The CDR3 nucleotides are TGTGCCAGCAGCCCCTTAAGGCAGAACACTGAAGCTTTCTTT. Translated, it gives CASSPLRQNTEAFF. The whole variable domain, remainder taken from reference TRBV7-6 and TRBJ1-1, is GAGVSQSPRYKVTKRGQDVALRCDPISGHVSLYWYRQALGQGPEFLTYFNYEAQQDKSGLPNDRFSAERPEGSISTLTIQRTEQRDSAMYRCASSPLRQNTEAFFGQGTRLTVV.

DNA of the CDR3: TGCAGCGTTGCCGCGGGAACTGAAGCTTTCTTT. It yields the protein CSVAAGTEAFF. The chain links TRBV29-1 to TRBJ1-1; D remains ambiguous. The CDR3 is made up of 11 amino acids. CDR1 is SQVTM, CDR2 ANQGSEA, per germline. Trimming took 4 bases from V and 5 from J, leaving 8 bases between them.